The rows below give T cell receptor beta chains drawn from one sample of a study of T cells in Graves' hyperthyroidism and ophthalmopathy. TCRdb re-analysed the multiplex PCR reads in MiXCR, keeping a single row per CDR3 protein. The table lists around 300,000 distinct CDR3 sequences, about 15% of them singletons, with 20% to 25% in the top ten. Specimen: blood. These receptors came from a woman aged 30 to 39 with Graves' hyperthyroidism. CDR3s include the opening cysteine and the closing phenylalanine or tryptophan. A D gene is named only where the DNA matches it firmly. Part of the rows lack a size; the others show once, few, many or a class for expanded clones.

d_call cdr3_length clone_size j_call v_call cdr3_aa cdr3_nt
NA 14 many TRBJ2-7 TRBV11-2 CASSAAANSYEQYF TGTGCCAGCAGCGCCGCGGCAAACTCCTACGAGCAGTACTTC
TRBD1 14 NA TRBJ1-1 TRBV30 CAWRLQGANTEAFF TGTGCCTGGAGACTACAGGGGGCGAACACTGAAGCTTTCTTT
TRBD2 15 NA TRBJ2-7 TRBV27 CASSFPGTSVYEQYF TGTGCCAGCAGTTTTCCCGGGACTAGCGTTTACGAGCAGTACTTC
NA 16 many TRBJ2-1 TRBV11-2 CASSAHQGGFFNEQFF TGTGCCAGCAGCGCGCACCAGGGGGGTTTTTTCAATGAGCAGTTCTTC
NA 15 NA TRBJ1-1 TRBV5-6 CASSSGGGVNTEAFF TGTGCCAGCAGCTCGGGCGGGGGCGTGAACACTGAAGCTTTCTTT
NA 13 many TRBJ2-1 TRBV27 CASRSGWGNEQFF TGTGCCAGCAGATCGGGTTGGGGCAATGAGCAGTTCTTC
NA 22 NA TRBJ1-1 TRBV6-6 CASSYSRRPRAGGDKKNTEAFF TGTGCCAGCAGTTACTCTCGTCGGCCTCGAGCAGGCGGGGATAAAAAGAACACTGAAGCTTTCTTT
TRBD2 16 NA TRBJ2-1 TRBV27 CASSAWGEGLGNEQFF TGTGCCAGCAGTGCATGGGGGGAGGGCCTGGGGAATGAGCAGTTCTTC
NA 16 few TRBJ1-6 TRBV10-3 CAISEFSQGMGSPLHF TGTGCCATCAGTGAGTTCTCCCAGGGTATGGGATCACCCCTCCACTTT
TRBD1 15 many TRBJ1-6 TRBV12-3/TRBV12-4 CASSRDRVLNSPLHF TGTGCCAGCAGCCGAGACAGGGTTCTTAATTCACCCCTCCACTTT
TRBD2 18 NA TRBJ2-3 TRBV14 CASGQVGRPSGRGDTQYF TGTGCCAGCGGCCAAGTGGGTAGGCCAAGCGGGAGAGGAGATACGCAGTATTTT
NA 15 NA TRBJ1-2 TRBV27 CASSAQGPIVYGYTF TGTGCCAGCAGTGCCCAGGGACCTATAGTTTATGGCTACACCTTC
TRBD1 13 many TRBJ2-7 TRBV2 CASRQGVPYEQYF TGTGCCAGCCGACAGGGGGTTCCCTACGAGCAGTACTTC
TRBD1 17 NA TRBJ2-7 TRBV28 CASSLLPQGASSYEQYF TGTGCCAGCAGTTTATTACCCCAGGGGGCGAGCTCCTACGAGCAGTACTTC
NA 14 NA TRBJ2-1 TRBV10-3 CAISEAAGLNEQFF TGTGCCATCAGTGAGGCGGCAGGGTTGAATGAGCAGTTCTTC
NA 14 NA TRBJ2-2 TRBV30 CAWSVGPTAEGRFF TGTGCCTGGAGTGTAGGGCCGACAGCCGAAGGGAGGTTTTTT
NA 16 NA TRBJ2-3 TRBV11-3 CASSPGGLAREDTQYF TGTGCCAGCAGCCCTGGGGGACTTGCCAGGGAGGATACGCAGTATTTT
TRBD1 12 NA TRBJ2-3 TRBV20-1 CSAEQGQDTQYF TGCAGTGCTGAACAGGGGCAAGATACGCAGTATTTT
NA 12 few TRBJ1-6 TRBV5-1 CASKTENSPLHF TGCGCCAGCAAGACAGAGAATTCACCCCTCCACTTT
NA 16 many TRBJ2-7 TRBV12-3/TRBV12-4 CASSWINPGGGHEQYF TGTGCCAGCAGTTGGATTAATCCCGGAGGGGGCCACGAGCAGTACTTC
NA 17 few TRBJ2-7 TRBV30 CAWSVSPRLPPSYEQYF TGTGCCTGGAGTGTAAGCCCGAGACTACCACCCTCATACGAGCAGTACTTC
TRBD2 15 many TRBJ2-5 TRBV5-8 CASSLSGKPEETQYF TGTGCCAGCAGCCTAAGCGGGAAGCCCGAAGAGACCCAGTACTTC
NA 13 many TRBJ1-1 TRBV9 CASSVRFNTEAFF TGTGCCAGCAGCGTTAGGTTCAACACTGAAGCTTTCTTT
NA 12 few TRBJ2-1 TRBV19 CASSMLAREQFF TGTGCCAGTAGTATGTTAGCAAGGGAGCAGTTCTTC
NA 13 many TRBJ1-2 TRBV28 CASSLAEAYGYTF TGTGCCAGCAGTTTGGCAGAGGCCTATGGCTACACCTTC
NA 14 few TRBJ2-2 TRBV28 CASSQIQGSGELFF TGTGCCAGCAGCCAAATTCAGGGGTCCGGGGAGCTGTTTTTT
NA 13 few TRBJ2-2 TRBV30 CAWSFHRIRELFF TGTGCCTGGAGTTTCCACCGTATCCGGGAGCTGTTTTTT
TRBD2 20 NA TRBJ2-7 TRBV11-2 CASSLGGHLGLAESYYEQYF TGTGCCAGCAGCTTAGGAGGACACCTCGGACTAGCGGAGAGCTACTACGAGCAGTACTTC
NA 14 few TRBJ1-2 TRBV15 CATSRGVTDPGYTF TGTGCCACCAGCAGGGGGGTGACAGACCCTGGCTACACCTTC
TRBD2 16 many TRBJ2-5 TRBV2 CASSEGTSGYQETQYF TGTGCCAGCAGTGAAGGGACTAGTGGGTACCAAGAGACCCAGTACTTC
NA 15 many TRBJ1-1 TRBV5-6 CASSPVGRLSTEAFF TGTGCCAGCAGCCCCGTGGGTCGGCTGAGCACTGAAGCTTTCTTT
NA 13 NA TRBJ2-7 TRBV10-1 CASSETPGSEQYF TGCGCCAGCAGTGAGACGCCGGGAAGTGAGCAGTACTTC
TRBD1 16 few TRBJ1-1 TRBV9 CASSARTGPSNTEAFF TGTGCCAGCAGCGCCCGGACAGGGCCCTCGAACACTGAAGCTTTCTTT
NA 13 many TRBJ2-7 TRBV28 CASCSWTVSEQYF TGTGCCAGCTGTTCCTGGACAGTTTCCGAGCAGTACTTC
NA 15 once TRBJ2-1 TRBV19 CASRTPYGLINEQFF TGTGCCAGTAGAACACCCTACGGCCTAATCAATGAGCAGTTCTTC
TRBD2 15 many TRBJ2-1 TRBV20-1 CSASRDYPSYNEQFF TGCAGTGCTTCCCGGGACTACCCCTCCTACAATGAGCAGTTCTTC
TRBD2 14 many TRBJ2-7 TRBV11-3 CASSLTSDSYEQYF TGTGCCAGCAGCTTGACTAGCGACTCCTACGAGCAGTACTTC
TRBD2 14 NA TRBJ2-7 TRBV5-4 CASSPRGRPYEQYF TGTGCCAGCAGCCCCCGCGGGAGGCCCTACGAGCAGTACTTC
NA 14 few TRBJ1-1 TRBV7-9 CASSLESWAGEAFF TGTGCCAGCAGCTTAGAGTCCTGGGCAGGTGAAGCTTTCTTT
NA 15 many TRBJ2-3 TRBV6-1 CASSENSGATDTQYF TGTGCCAGCAGTGAAAACTCGGGAGCGACAGATACGCAGTATTTT
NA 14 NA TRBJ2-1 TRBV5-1 CASSTGLIHNEQFF TGCGCCAGCAGCACCGGACTGATCCACAATGAGCAGTTCTTC